The 31 T cell receptor beta chains given below trace back to one sample, sequenced in a study of blood T cell repertoires in COVID-19. The table came from immunoSEQ multiplex PCR; TCRdb's copy has only in-frame clones and leaves some out. The sample records roughly 100,000 clones, 82% being singletons. Sequencing was done on a sample of peripheral blood. The receptors here all came from a woman older than 75 with acute or convalescent COVID-19.

This clone is a singleton in its sample. The rearrangement joins TRBV14 to TRBJ2-7, with 8 bases aligning to TRBD1. CDR3 length: 16 residues. V gave up 4 bases and J gave up 4 bases; unmatched junction bases: 12. From germline, CDR1 is SGHDN and CDR2 FVKESK. CDR3 loop: CASSPRPTGETYEQYF. Written as DNA, the CDR3 is TGTGCCAGCAGCCCGCGACCGACAGGGGAGACGTACGAGCAGTACTTC.

As DNA, the CDR3 is TGTGCCACCAGCAGAGATGAGGGTAGCAATCAGCCCCAGCATTTT. This encodes CATSRDEGSNQPQHF. The chain is built from TRBV15 and TRBJ1-5; no firm D call. CDR1 LNHNV and CDR2 YYDKDF come from the germline V gene (reference sequence). Trimming removed 0 bases at V and 0 bases at J, with 6 bases between. The CDR3 runs 15 residues.

This sequence joins TRBV14 and TRBJ1-1; D is ambiguous. CDR3 length equals 14 residues. The V end was cut by 4 bases, the J end by 4 bases, with 13 bases between. Germline CDR1 SGHDN, CDR2 FVKESK. The CDR3 spells CASSRIEDTTEAFF. CDR3 coding DNA: TGTGCCAGCAGCCGGATTGAAGACACCACTGAAGCTTTCTTT.

V is TRBV28 and J is TRBJ2-7; TRBD2 agrees at 8 bases. The germline V gene has CDR1 MDHEN and CDR2 SYDVKM. The CDR3 sequence is 15 residues long. V lost 7 bases, J lost 5 bases, and 13 bases stayed unmatched. CDR3 bases: TGTGCCAGCACCAACTCCGGGAGGGCCGCAGACGAGCAGTACTTC. It encodes CASTNSGRAADEQYF.

This clone has just a few counts. The V call is TRBV28, the J call TRBJ1-2, with 7 bases that match TRBD1. The CDR3 loop spans 12 amino acids. CDR1 and CDR2 from the germline V gene are MDHEN and SYDVKM. Unmatched junction bases numbered 2, after V lost 5 bases and J lost 5 bases. The CDR3 loop reads CASSQTGYGYTF. In DNA form, the CDR3 reads TGTGCCAGCAGTCAGACAGGGTATGGCTACACCTTC.

A few counts support this clone. V and J are TRBV27 and TRBJ1-5; 10 bases line up with TRBD1. Germline V gives CDR1 MNHEY, CDR2 SMNVEV (reference sequence). This CDR3 is 15 amino acids long. Trimming took 0 bases from V and 7 from J; bases not matched to a gene: 3. Here the CDR3 reads CASSLSRDRGQPQHF. CDR3 sequence (DNA): TGTGCCAGCAGTTTATCCAGGGACAGGGGCCAGCCCCAGCATTTT.

The V and J genes are TRBV18 and TRBJ2-1; 12 nucleotides match TRBD2. This CDR3 has 15 amino acids. Germline CDR1 is KGHSH and CDR2 is LQKENI. V lost 6 bases and J lost 5; bases outside the gene matches: 5. The CDR3 here is CASSLRLAGDNEQFF. CDR3 nucleotide sequence: TGTGCCAGCTCCCTCCGACTAGCGGGAGACAATGAGCAGTTCTTC.

The rearrangement uses TRBV6-4 and TRBJ1-1; no firm D call. Germline V gene lookup returns CDR1 MRHNA and CDR2 SNTAGT. The CDR3 extends over 14 amino acids. Deletions cut 4 bases from V and 1 base from J, with 10 bases between. The CDR3 DNA reads as TGTGCCAGCAGTGCCTCTCCGGGGAACACTGAAGCTTTCTTT. This gives the protein CASSASPGNTEAFF.

This clone was seen many times. V is TRBV3-1 (or the pseudogene TRBV3-2) and J is TRBJ2-2; D unclear. This CDR3 spans 14 amino acids. V lost 8 bases and J 2 bases, leaving 12 bases between the germline ends. Germline V gene sequence: CDR1 LGHDT, CDR2 YNNKEL (reference sequence). CDR3 bases: TGTGCCAGCGTTTCCCGCTATAACACCGGGGAGCTGTTTTTT. As protein: CASVSRYNTGELFF.

This clone appeared a single time. The V and J genes are TRBV7-6 and TRBJ1-4; 7 bases are shared with TRBD1. Germline CDR1 is SGHVS and CDR2 is FNYEAQ. The CDR3 has 16 residues. With 5 bases clipped from V and 5 bases from J, the junction kept 11 bases outside the gene matches. CDR3 nucleotides: TGTGCCAGCAGCATCGGACAGGTCGCAAGGAATGAAAAACTGTTTTTT. Translating gives CASSIGQVARNEKLFF.

The chain couples TRBV5-4 to TRBJ2-2, with D hard to call. Germline V gives CDR1 SGHNT, CDR2 YYREEE (reference sequence). The length of the CDR3 is 13 residues. Trimming cost V 1 base and J 7 bases, with 8 bases left between them. The CDR3 spells CASSLPPSGELFF. CDR3 bases: TGTGCCAGCAGCTTGCCCCCGAGCGGGGAGCTGTTTTTT. The full variable domain, its missing parts supplied by reference TRBV5-4 and TRBJ2-2, is ETGVTQSPTHLIKTRGQQVTLRCSSQSGHNTVSWYQQALGQGPQFIFQYYREEENGRGNFPPRFSGLQFPNYSSELNVNALELDDSALYLCASSLPPSGELFFGEGSRLTVL.

This chain uses TRBV10-1 with TRBJ2-3, with TRBD2 identical over 8 bases. Germline CDR1 is WNHNN and CDR2 is SYGVQD (reference sequence). V lost 0 bases and J lost 4; bases outside the gene matches: 6. The CDR3 covers 16 residues. CDR3 bases: TGCGCCAGCAGTGAGTCTACTAGCGGAGGCGCAGATACGCAGTATTTT. Protein sequence: CASSESTSGGADTQYF.

The J gene is TRBJ2-5, the V gene TRBV15; maybe TRBD1 (5 bases). Per germline, CDR1 LNHNV and CDR2 YYDKDF (reference sequence). V dropped 3 bases and J dropped 5 bases, with 13 bases sitting between them. The CDR3 length is 14 residues. The CDR3 spells CATSRGLQAETQYF. The CDR3 DNA follows: TGTGCCACCAGCAGGGGGTTACAGGCGGAGACCCAGTACTTC. Combining the CDR3 with reference TRBV15 and TRBJ2-5 gives the whole variable domain DAMVIQNPRYQVTQFGKPVTLSCSQTLNHNVMYWYQQKSSQAPKLLFHYYDKDFNNEADTPDNFQSRRPNTSFCFLDIRSPGLGDTAMYLCATSRGLQAETQYFGPGTRLLVL.

The chain couples TRBV15 to TRBJ1-5; D gene uncertain. This CDR3 region has 13 residues. Germline CDR1 LNHNV, CDR2 YYDKDF (reference sequence). V was trimmed by 0 bases and J by 6 bases, leaving 6 bases between them. The CDR3 region is CATSRDMFQPQHF. CDR3 coding DNA: TGTGCCACCAGCAGAGATATGTTTCAGCCCCAGCATTTT.

V and J are TRBV5-1 and TRBJ2-1; D is undetermined. The CDR3 length is 14 residues. With 1 base removed from V and 3 bases from J, the gap between germline ends came to 8 bases. Germline loops: CDR1 SGHRS, CDR2 YFSETQ. CDR3 sequence (DNA): TGCGCCAGCAGCTTGTTACTCGACTACAATGAGCAGTTCTTC. It yields the protein CASSLLLDYNEQFF.

This chain connects TRBV7-2 to TRBJ1-6; TRBD1 agrees at 7 bases. The CDR3 sequence is 14 residues long. After removal of 6 bases from V and 8 bases from J, the junction contained 7 bases not matched to a gene. CDR1 and CDR2 from the germline V gene are SGHTA and FQGNSA. The CDR3 sequence is CASRQGGRDSPLHF. In DNA form, the CDR3 reads TGTGCCAGCAGACAAGGGGGCAGGGATTCACCCCTCCACTTT.

The chain joins TRBV27 to TRBJ2-7; a possible D gene is TRBD1 (5 bases). Trimming left V 3 bases short and J 0 bases short, with 6 bases between. This CDR3 spans 13 amino acids. Germline V gene data show CDR1 as MNHEY and CDR2 as SMNVEV (reference sequence). CDR3 bases: TGTGCCAGCAGTTTGGGGCGCTCCTACGAGCAGTACTTC. Encoded protein: CASSLGRSYEQYF.

The chain uses TRBV9 and TRBJ1-2; D uncertain. The CDR3 spans 13 residues. Germline CDR1 SGDLS, CDR2 YYNGEE. V dropped 4 bases and J dropped 5 bases, with 12 bases sitting between them. The CDR3 region has the DNA TGTGCCAGCAGCCCCGGCCAGGTTTATGGCTACACCTTC. Translating gives CASSPGQVYGYTF.

V gene TRBV6-1 combines with J gene TRBJ2-3, with D perhaps TRBD1 (6 bases). The ends were cut back, 4 bases at V and 0 bases at J, with 14 bases in the middle. Per germline, CDR1 MNHNS and CDR2 SASEGT. This CDR3 contains 16 residues. This CDR3 reads CASSGTQTGSTDTQYF. Written as DNA, the CDR3 is TGTGCCAGCAGTGGAACTCAGACAGGAAGCACAGATACGCAGTATTTT.

V is TRBV4-2 and J is TRBJ2-3; TRBD2 agrees at 14 bases. Trimming at V came to 0 bases and at J to 2 bases, leaving 7 bases not matched to a gene. The CDR3 spans 19 residues. Germline values: CDR1 LGHNA, CDR2 YNFKEQ. The chain's CDR3 is CASSQDQRLAGGPTDTQYF. The DNA of the CDR3 is TGTGCCAGCAGCCAAGATCAAAGACTAGCGGGAGGGCCCACAGATACGCAGTATTTT.

The chain links TRBV6-2 or TRBV6-3 to TRBJ2-1; the match to TRBD1 covers 10 bases. V was pared by 2 bases and J by 5 bases, with 9 bases of the junction left unmatched. Germline-derived CDR1 and CDR2 are MNHEY and SVGEGT. The length of the CDR3 is 17 residues. This CDR3 is CASSYDRGRGTHNEQFF. CDR3 DNA: TGTGCCAGCAGTTACGACAGGGGGCGTGGGACCCACAATGAGCAGTTCTTC.

The gene calls are TRBV5-1 and TRBJ1-3, with 8 bases fitting TRBD1. CDR1 and CDR2 from the germline V gene are SGHRS and YFSETQ. The CDR3 is made up of 17 amino acids. The V gene end was trimmed by 5 bases and the J gene end by 0 bases; junction bases not matched to a gene: 10. CDR3 in DNA: TGCGCCAGCAGGCTAGGACAGGGTTCCTCCTCTGGAAACACCATATATTTT. This encodes CASRLGQGSSSGNTIYF. Based on the CDR3 plus reference TRBV5-1 and TRBJ1-3, the full variable domain is KAGVTQTPRYLIKTRGQQVTLSCSPISGHRSVSWYQQTPGQGLQFLFEYFSETQRNKGNFPGRFSGRQFSNSRSEMNVSTLELGDSALYLCASRLGQGSSSGNTIYFGEGSWLTVV.

This clone has a handful of counts. V gene TRBV18 combines with J gene TRBJ2-5; D perhaps matches TRBD1 (6 bases). Per germline, CDR1 KGHSH and CDR2 LQKENI. The CDR3 has 14 residues. Trimming left V 4 bases short and J 3 bases short, with 12 bases between. The CDR3 DNA follows: TGTGCCAGCTCACTTACAGGACAGAAAGAGACCCAGTACTTC. As protein: CASSLTGQKETQYF.

The chain joins TRBV7-9 to TRBJ1-2, with D possibly being TRBD1 (6 bases). V was trimmed by 5 bases and J by 2 bases, leaving 15 bases between them. In germline, CDR1 is SEHNR, CDR2 FQNEAQ (reference sequence). CDR3 length: 15 residues. The CDR3 reads CASSATLTGNYGYTF. In DNA form, the CDR3 reads TGTGCCAGCAGCGCTACCCTTACAGGGAACTATGGCTACACCTTC.

The chain uses TRBV7-2 and TRBJ2-1, with 12 bases lining up with TRBD2. This CDR3 is 15 amino acids long. J was trimmed by 9 bases and V by 5 bases; bases with no gene match: 8. CDR1 and CDR2 from the germline V gene are SGHTA and FQGNSA. Here the CDR3 DNA reads TGTGCCAGCAGCCAGACTAGCGGGAGTTTGGGTGAGCAGTTCTTC. It encodes CASSQTSGSLGEQFF. Filled out from reference TRBV7-2 and TRBJ2-1, the complete variable domain reads GAGVSQSPSNKVTEKGKDVELRCDPISGHTALYWYRQSLGQGLEFLIYFQGNSAPDKSGLPSDRFSAERTGGSVSTLTIQRTQQEDSAVYLCASSQTSGSLGEQFFGPGTRLTVL.

The rearrangement uses TRBV15 and TRBJ2-7; the D gene is possibly TRBD1 (6 bases). V lost 0 bases, J lost 6 bases, and 15 bases lay in between. Germline-derived CDR1 and CDR2 are LNHNV and YYDKDF (reference sequence). The CDR3 sequence is 15 residues long. The CDR3 here is CATSRDTGTGLEQYF. The DNA of the CDR3 is TGTGCCACCAGCAGAGATACGGGAACAGGGCTCGAGCAGTACTTC.

This chain uses TRBV3-1 (or the pseudogene TRBV3-2) with TRBJ1-1; D not certain. V was cut by 7 bases and J by 5 bases, with 26 bases left in between. There are 17 residues in the CDR3. The germline V gene has CDR1 LGHDT and CDR2 YNNKEL (reference sequence). This CDR3 is CASTILEERRTGTEAFF. The CDR3 DNA reads TGTGCCAGCACCATACTGGAGGAACGGCGGACGGGGACTGAAGCTTTCTTT.

This rearrangement joins TRBV7-9 to TRBJ1-1; D is unclear. The germline V gene encodes CDR1 SEHNR and CDR2 FQNEAQ (reference sequence). V lost 6 bases, J lost 6 bases, and 11 bases lay in between. The CDR3 extends over 12 amino acids. Here the CDR3 reads CASSSLAPEAFF. For the CDR3, the DNA is TGTGCCAGCAGTTCCTTAGCCCCTGAAGCTTTCTTT.

The chain recombines TRBV19 with TRBJ1-6; no clear D gene. CDR3 length: 14 residues. V was trimmed by 3 bases and J by 10 bases, leaving 13 bases between them. Germline CDR1 reads LNHDA; CDR2 reads SQIVND (reference sequence). The CDR3 nucleotides are TGTGCCAGTAGTATTGGTGTCAGTGTGTCACCCCTCCACTTT. Its protein product is CASSIGVSVSPLHF.

The V gene is TRBV5-1, the J gene TRBJ1-6; no definite D call. CDR1 and CDR2 (germline): SGHRS, YFSETQ. The CDR3 length is 15 residues. The ends were cut back, 0 bases at V and 7 bases at J, with 11 bases in the middle. CDR3 residues: CASSLDFTLNSPLHF. The CDR3 DNA reads TGCGCCAGCAGCTTGGATTTTACTTTAAATTCACCCCTCCACTTT.

This chain joins TRBV3-1 (or the pseudogene TRBV3-2) and TRBJ2-3; TRBD2 matches 11 bases. Trimming took 1 base from V and 0 from J; bases not matched to a gene: 9. Germline V gene sequence: CDR1 LGHDT, CDR2 YNNKEL (reference sequence). The CDR3 loop spans 19 amino acids. The CDR3: CASSQGGTSGGTSTDTQYF. The CDR3 DNA is TGTGCCAGCAGCCAAGGGGGGACTAGCGGAGGGACTAGCACAGATACGCAGTATTTT.